One sample yielded the 25 T cell receptor beta chains listed below, sequenced in a study of STAT5B mutations in CD4+ large granular lymphocyte leukemia. Repertoires were generated with immunoSEQ multiplex PCR, while TCRdb's copy carries only in-frame clones and drops some. The table records 35,000 to 45,000 clones, 80% to 90% of them present only once. The sample taken for sequencing was CD4+ T cells from blood buffy coats. These receptors originate from a human donor in good health.

The rearrangement links TRBV6-5 to TRBJ1-1; D is unclear. Germline CDR1 reads MNHEY; CDR2 reads SVGAGI. The CDR3 is made up of 14 amino acids. V was clipped by 5 bases and J by 1 base, with 11 bases between them. CDR3 region: CASSATDGNTEAFF. CDR3 bases: TGTGCCAGCAGTGCAACGGACGGGAACACTGAAGCTTTCTTT.

This rearrangement joins TRBV5-1 to TRBJ2-1, with 15 bases matching TRBD2. Germline lookup yields CDR1 SGHRS and CDR2 YFSETQ. J lost 9 bases, V lost 3 bases, and 19 bases had no gene match. This CDR3 has 20 amino acids. The CDR3 bases are TGCGCCAGCAGCTGGACAAGCCGAAGGACTAGCGGGAGGGACACGGGTGAGCAGTTCTTC. Its translation: CASSWTSRRTSGRDTGEQFF. The variable domain in full, with the rest retrieved from reference TRBV5-1 and TRBJ2-1, is KAGVTQTPRYLIKTRGQQVTLSCSPISGHRSVSWYQQTPGQGLQFLFEYFSETQRNKGNFPGRFSGRQFSNSRSEMNVSTLELGDSALYLCASSWTSRRTSGRDTGEQFFGPGTRLTVL.

The rearrangement links TRBV7-2 to TRBJ2-1; 7 nucleotides match TRBD2. This CDR3 is 18 amino acids long. Germline CDR1 SGHTA, CDR2 FQGNSA. V shed 5 bases, J shed 0 bases, and the junction held 13 bases outside the gene matches. The CDR3 sequence: CASSRRVGGSGSYNEQFF. As DNA, the CDR3 is TGTGCCAGCAGCCGACGGGTGGGAGGGTCGGGCTCCTACAATGAGCAGTTCTTC.

The chain uses TRBV7-9 and TRBJ2-5; 7 nucleotides line up with TRBD1. Germline lookup yields CDR1 SEHNR and CDR2 FQNEAQ (reference sequence). The CDR3 runs 15 residues. With V trimmed by 4 bases and J by 5 bases, 10 bases remained unmatched. Here the CDR3 DNA reads TGTGCCAGCAGCTCGGGGACAGCTCGGTGGGAGACCCAGTACTTC. Protein sequence: CASSSGTARWETQYF.

This chain joins TRBV2 and TRBJ1-3; D gene unclear. V was trimmed by 7 bases and J by 8 bases, leaving 9 bases between them. The germline V gene encodes CDR1 SNHLY and CDR2 FYNNEI. The CDR3 spans 11 residues. The CDR3 DNA reads TGTGCCAGCAAAGTCACCGACACCATATATTTT. Protein sequence: CASKVTDTIYF.

The rearrangement joins TRBV7-9 to TRBJ1-5; no clear D. Germline V gene data show CDR1 as SEHNR and CDR2 as FQNEAQ (reference sequence). V was trimmed by 1 base and J by 1 base, leaving 8 bases between them. The CDR3 consists of 15 residues. DNA of the CDR3: TGTGCCAGCAGCTTAGACGGATCAAGCAATCAGCCCCAGCATTTT. Its translation: CASSLDGSSNQPQHF.

The chain employs TRBV27 and TRBJ2-1; 9 bases line up with TRBD2. CDR3 length: 14 amino acids. Germline V gene lookup returns CDR1 MNHEY and CDR2 SMNVEV (reference sequence). V was pared by 5 bases and J by 5 bases, with 4 bases of the junction left unmatched. The CDR3 DNA reads TGTGCCAGCAGTACCGGGACTAGCAACAATGAGCAGTTCTTC. Translation: CASSTGTSNNEQFF.

The chain couples TRBV6-1 to TRBJ2-5; the D call may be TRBD1 or TRBD2 (5 bases each). Germline values: CDR1 MNHNS, CDR2 SASEGT. The CDR3 runs 17 residues. Trimming pared 3 bases from V and 1 base from J, leaving 18 bases between. Here the CDR3 DNA reads TGTGCCAGCAGTGATATAAAAGTCTCCGGGACCCAAGAGACCCAGTACTTC. Amino acids: CASSDIKVSGTQETQYF.

This chain connects TRBV5-4 to TRBJ1-2; 7 bases match TRBD1. CDR1 is SGHNT, CDR2 YYREEE, per germline (reference sequence). With V trimmed by 0 bases and J by 0 bases, 5 bases remained unmatched. The CDR3 extends over 16 amino acids. CDR3 nucleotides: TGTGCCAGCAGCTTGGGGGGGACAGCAGCTAACTATGGCTACACCTTC. Encoded protein: CASSLGGTAANYGYTF.

The chain links TRBV30 to TRBJ1-2; D is uncertain. The V gene's germline CDR1 is GTSNPN and CDR2 SVGIG (reference sequence). The V and J ends lost 2 bases and 2 bases respectively, with 9 bases between them. This CDR3 region has 13 residues. The CDR3 loop reads CAWSITSNYGYTF. As DNA, the CDR3 is TGTGCCTGGAGTATCACATCGAACTATGGCTACACCTTC.

The V call is TRBV11-2, the J call TRBJ2-2; no reliable D call. Trimming left V 5 bases short and J 1 base short, with 11 bases between. The CDR3 runs 15 residues. The germline V gene encodes CDR1 SGHAT and CDR2 FQNNGV. The chain's CDR3 is CASSLFVVNTGELFF. The DNA for the CDR3 is TGTGCCAGCAGCCTTTTTGTGGTGAACACCGGGGAGCTGTTTTTT.

The rearrangement joins TRBV7-2 to TRBJ1-5; possibly TRBD1 for D (5 bases). This CDR3 has 16 residues. Trimming cost V 3 bases and J 0 bases, with 12 bases left between them. The germline V gene encodes CDR1 SGHTA and CDR2 FQGNSA. The CDR3 DNA is TGTGCCAGCAGCTTGAACGGGGCCATTAGCAATCAGCCCCAGCATTTT. This gives the protein CASSLNGAISNQPQHF.

The chain has TRBV4-3 and TRBJ2-7; D tentatively fits TRBD1 or TRBD2 (5 bases each). V was shortened by 0 bases and J by 0 bases, with 24 bases between the two germline ends. Per germline, CDR1 LGHNA and CDR2 YSLEER. The CDR3 has 20 amino acids. The CDR3 nucleotides read TGCGCCAGCAGCCAAGATCCTGGGACCAGACCCCACGCGGACTCCTACGAGCAGTACTTC. Translating gives CASSQDPGTRPHADSYEQYF.

The rearrangement joins TRBV6-5 to TRBJ1-1, with unresolved D. The CDR3 has 14 residues. Trimming shortened V by 5 bases and J by 7 bases, and 17 bases separated the two germline ends. Germline values: CDR1 MNHEY, CDR2 SVGAGI. CDR3 amino acids: CASSRDPSHHEAFF. DNA for the CDR3: TGTGCCAGCAGTCGCGACCCAAGTCACCATGAAGCTTTCTTT.

In DNA form, the CDR3 reads TGTGCCAGCAGCCAAAAAGGGGGCACTGAAGCTTTCTTT. This translates into CASSQKGGTEAFF. The chain combines TRBV4-2 with TRBJ1-1; D may be TRBD1 (6 bases). CDR3 length: 13 residues. The V end was cut by 2 bases, the J end by 4 bases, with 8 bases between. Germline V lookup: CDR1 LGHNA, CDR2 YNFKEQ.

As concerns this clone: Other DNA sequences in this sample translate to the same CDR3. The chain is built from TRBV5-1 and TRBJ2-2; the D is unclear. The CDR3 totals 14 residues. Trimming left V 4 bases short and J 0 bases short, with 7 bases between. Germline V gives CDR1 SGHRS, CDR2 YFSETQ. CDR3 nucleotide sequence: TGCGCCAGCAGCCCGGGCACGAACACCGGGGAGCTGTTTTTT. It codes for CASSPGTNTGELFF.

The chain couples TRBV4-1 to TRBJ2-5; 8 bases fit TRBD2. The J call may be in error: the DNA end matches TRBJ2-7 better. The V gene's germline CDR1 is MGHRA and CDR2 YSYEKL. The CDR3 extends over 17 amino acids. CDR3 nucleotides: TGCGCCAGCAGCCCTTGGGGGGTAGCGGGAAAAGTCTACGAGCAGTACTTC. As protein: CASSPWGVAGKVYEQYF.

The chain employs TRBV6-1 and TRBJ2-7, with D perhaps being TRBD1 or TRBD2 (5 bases each). V lost 3 bases and J 4 bases, leaving 10 bases between the germline ends. Per the germline V gene, CDR1 is MNHNS and CDR2 is SASEGT. This CDR3 contains 13 residues. This CDR3 is CASSEGVQYEQYF. CDR3 DNA sequence: TGTGCCAGCAGTGAGGGGGTCCAATACGAGCAGTACTTC.

This chain links TRBV4-3 with TRBJ2-4; TRBD1 might be the D (5 bases). The CDR3 is 18 amino acids. CDR1 and CDR2 from the germline V gene are LGHNA and YSLEER. V dropped 1 base and J dropped 0 bases, with 16 bases sitting between them. The CDR3 reads CASSQGVFDRLAKNIQYF. CDR3 nucleotide sequence: TGCGCCAGCAGCCAAGGAGTTTTTGACAGACTAGCCAAAAACATTCAGTACTTC.

The sample holds one count of this clone. V and J are TRBV28 and TRBJ1-2; 10 positions match TRBD1. The CDR3 loop spans 16 amino acids. The V gene end was trimmed by 1 base and the J gene end by 11 bases; junction bases not matched to a gene: 13. Per germline, CDR1 MDHEN and CDR2 SYDVKM. The CDR3 is CASSLLRPGQGWWYTF. CDR3 bases: TGTGCCAGCAGTTTATTGCGCCCGGGACAGGGGTGGTGGTACACCTTC.

The chain links TRBV19 to TRBJ1-2; D gene ambiguous. V was shortened by 4 bases and J by 5 bases, with 14 bases between the two germline ends. The CDR3 has 14 residues. CDR1 and CDR2 (germline): LNHDA, SQIVND (reference sequence). The DNA of the CDR3 is TGTGCCAGTAGTACGGCCCCCAGGTCGTATGGCTACACCTTC. This encodes CASSTAPRSYGYTF.

With respect to this clone: At one end, the junction sequence differs from germline, possibly due to a read error. The rearrangement joins TRBV15 to TRBJ1-5, with D possibly matching TRBD1 (6 bases). Germline-derived CDR1 and CDR2 are LNHNV and YYDKDF (reference sequence). The CDR3 has 15 residues. The CDR3 region is CATSVQGLSSQPQHF. For the CDR3, the DNA is TGTGCCACCAGCGTACAGGGCCTCAGCAGTCAGCCCCAGCATTTT. Variable domain in full (rest from reference TRBV15 and TRBJ1-5): DAMVIQNPRYQVTQFGKPVTLSCSQTLNHNVMYWYQQKSSQAPKLLFHYYDKDFNNEADTPDNFQSRRPNTSFCFLDIRSPGLGDTAMYLCATSVQGLSSQPQHFGDGTRLSIL.

V gene TRBV30 combines with J gene TRBJ2-3; D is possibly TRBD2 (5 bases). This CDR3 is built from 12 residues. Per germline, CDR1 GTSNPN and CDR2 SVGIG (reference sequence). V was cut by 3 bases and J by 8 bases, with 12 bases left in between. CDR3 bases: TGTGCCTGGAGGTCAACTAGAGGTACGCAGTATTTT. Its protein is CAWRSTRGTQYF. The variable domain in full, with the rest retrieved from reference TRBV30 and TRBJ2-3, is SQTIHQWPATLVQPVGSPLSLECTVEGTSNPNLYWYRQAAGRGLQLLFYSVGIGQISSEVPQNLSASRPQDRQFILSSKKLLLSDSGFYLCAWRSTRGTQYFGPGTRLTVL.

This sequence joins TRBV6-5 and TRBJ1-3, with 9 positions matching TRBD1. Germline trimming cut 4 bases from V and 0 bases from J; bases unmatched to any gene: 4. Germline CDR1 is MNHEY and CDR2 is SVGAGI. CDR3 length: 16 residues. DNA for the CDR3: TGTGCCAGCAGTTTCGGGACAGGGTCCTCTGGAAACACCATATATTTT. Its translation is CASSFGTGSSGNTIYF.

This sequence joins TRBV11-2 and TRBJ2-7, with 10 bases that match TRBD1. Germline trimming cut 6 bases from V and 2 bases from J; bases unmatched to any gene: 4. Germline CDR1 SGHAT, CDR2 FQNNGV. The CDR3 has 14 amino acids. CDR3 in DNA: TGTGCCAGCAGAAGGGACAGGGGCACCTACGAGCAGTACTTC. Translating it yields CASRRDRGTYEQYF.